This T cell receptor (beta chain) was recovered during a study of naive and memory T cell subsets. Study-wide findings and caveats: In CD4 and CD8 cells, diversity dropped from naive through EMRA. There was no ground truth to check naive and memory subset results.

An equimolar mix of two oligonucleotides served as the beta constant-region primer for TRBC1 and TRBC2. The ligated cDNA underwent four PCR rounds using SP2 and nested alpha and beta constant-region primers. A 12-nucleotide UMI and the SP2 primer were added to the cDNA 3' end by oligonucleotide ligation. MiXCR, applied by TCRdb to the UMI-ligation and nested PCR reads, yields one record per CDR3 protein. The data contain about 120,000 distinct CDR3 sequences, over 30% of them seen just once; the ten biggest clones take up approximately 0.88%. Germline CDR1 MNHEY, CDR2 SMNVEV (reference sequence). The CDR3 runs to 14 residues. V was trimmed by 0 bases and J by 4 bases, leaving 9 bases between them. Cells stained for CD3, CD4, CD8, CD45RA, CD27 and viability were sorted into four CD45RA/CD27 subsets. Note on this clonotype: The antigen remains undetermined.

The clonotype was recovered from a human donor in good health. The sequenced sample was central memory CD4+ T cells from blood. The chain carries TRBV27 and TRBJ2-5; D perhaps matches TRBD2 (5 bases). The CDR3 region has the DNA TGTGCCAGCAGTTTATCCGGCGGAGGAGAGACCCAGTACTTC. Protein product: CASSLSGGGETQYF.